Below, 24 T cell receptor beta chains from the same sample are listed, as sequenced in a study of shared clonotypes between healthy human individuals. Cells designated naive CD8 were CD45RO-negative and were positively selected for CCR7, with terminally differentiated effector memory CD45RA+ cells excluded. Sequenced by immunoSEQ multiplex PCR; TCRdb stores in-frame clones only, minus some. The profile shows about 590,000 clones, roughly 96% of them singletons. Sequenced: naive CD8+ T cells sorted from blood. Receptors were obtained from a woman aged 25-40 years in good health.

The chain has TRBV27 and TRBJ1-4; no definite D call. Germline V gives CDR1 MNHEY, CDR2 SMNVEV (reference sequence). The CDR3 has 15 amino acids. V was shortened by 5 bases and J by 0 bases, with 10 bases between the two germline ends. CDR3 coding DNA: TGTGCCAGCAGTAAAGACGGAGCAACTAATGAAAAACTGTTTTTT. Translating gives CASSKDGATNEKLFF.

About this clone: This sample includes further DNA sequences coding for the same CDR3. The CDR3 nucleotides read TGTGCCAGCACTACAGGGGGGGGGAGGGGTGAAGCTTTCTTT. It encodes CASTTGGGRGEAFF. This rearrangement joins TRBV11-2 to TRBJ1-1, with 8 bases fitting TRBD1. This CDR3 is 14 amino acids long. V lost 7 bases and J lost 7; bases outside the gene matches: 11. CDR1 and CDR2 from the germline V gene are SGHAT and FQNNGV.

Concerning this clone: Other DNA sequences in this specimen translate into the identical CDR3. This chain connects TRBV5-6 to TRBJ1-5; a possible D gene is TRBD1 (6 bases). The CDR3 spans 13 residues. V dropped 0 bases and J dropped 7 bases, with 8 bases sitting between them. Germline assignment: CDR1 SGHDT and CDR2 YYEEEE. The CDR3 DNA is TGTGCCAGCAGCTTGGGAGGGGGGCAGCCCCAGCATTTT. Translated: CASSLGGGQPQHF.

This chain links TRBV7-9 with TRBJ2-5, with 12 bases matching TRBD2. The CDR3 contains 15 residues. Trimming cost V 5 bases and J 5 bases; bases outside gene matches: 6. Germline V CDR1 and CDR2: SEHNR, FQNEAQ (reference sequence). The CDR3 region is CASSETSGSPETQYF. For the CDR3, the DNA is TGTGCCAGCAGCGAGACTAGCGGGAGTCCGGAGACCCAGTACTTC.

V usage is TRBV13 and J usage is TRBJ1-2, with D possibly matching TRBD1 (5 bases). V was cut by 3 bases and J by 7 bases, with 18 bases left in between. CDR3 length: 15 residues. Germline V gene data show CDR1 as PRHDT and CDR2 as FYEKMQ (reference sequence). The CDR3 is CASSFWTALQGGYTF. CDR3 DNA sequence: TGTGCCAGCAGCTTCTGGACTGCCCTCCAGGGTGGCTACACCTTC. Filled out from reference TRBV13 and TRBJ1-2, the complete variable domain reads AAGVIQSPRHLIKEKRETATLKCYPIPRHDTVYWYQQGPGQDPQFLISFYEKMQSDKGSIPDRFSAQQFSDYHSELNMSSLELGDSALYFCASSFWTALQGGYTFGSGTRLTVV.

The rearrangement uses TRBV27 and TRBJ2-2, with 8 bases that match TRBD2. Germline assignment: CDR1 MNHEY and CDR2 SMNVEV (reference sequence). J was trimmed by 7 bases and V by 5 bases; bases with no gene match: 6. The CDR3 sequence is 14 residues long. The CDR3 coding sequence is TGTGCCAGCAGTCTCGGGACTAGTGGCGGGGAGCTGTTTTTT. This codes for CASSLGTSGGELFF.

This clone has only one observation. J is TRBJ2-1 and V is TRBV19; 9 bases are shared with TRBD2. Germline V gene sequence: CDR1 LNHDA, CDR2 SQIVND (reference sequence). The CDR3 runs to 19 residues. V shed 1 base and J 2 bases; nucleotides not matched to a gene: 12. DNA for the CDR3: TGTGCCAGTAGTATAGTCGGTAGCGGGAGTGGGGGAACCTACAATGAGCAGTTCTTC. Translation: CASSIVGSGSGGTYNEQFF.

CDR3 coding DNA: TGTGCCAGCAGCTTAGTCGTGACAGGGACGACGAGGACCGGGGAGCTGTTTTTT. Amino acids: CASSLVVTGTTRTGELFF. The chain is built from TRBV7-9 and TRBJ2-2; 7 nucleotides agree with TRBD1. CDR3 length: 18 residues. V dropped 1 base and J dropped 5; count of bases not matched to a gene: 13. Germline V CDR1 and CDR2: SEHNR, FQNEAQ (reference sequence).

The chain is built from TRBV29-1 and TRBJ2-5; 7 bases align to TRBD2. Gene TRBJ2-7 matches the end of the DNA better, so the J call may be wrong. The germline CDR1 and CDR2 sequences are SQVTM and ANQGSEA. The CDR3 has 14 residues. As DNA, the CDR3 is TGCAGCGTGAGCGGCGCGGGAGAGGGACACGAGCAGTACTTC. Its protein product is CSVSGAGEGHEQYF.

The V call is TRBV5-6, the J call TRBJ2-7; unclear D gene. Trimming removed 1 base at V and 12 bases at J, with 11 bases between. Germline CDR1 SGHDT, CDR2 YYEEEE. CDR3 length equals 11 residues. The chain's CDR3 is CASSLIGNWYF. The CDR3, as DNA: TGTGCCAGCAGCTTGATCGGCAACTGGTACTTC. Filled out from reference TRBV5-6 and TRBJ2-7, the complete variable domain reads DAGVTQSPTHLIKTRGQQVTLRCSPKSGHDTVSWYQQALGQGPQFIFQYYEEEERQRGNFPDRFSGHQFPNYSSELNVNALLLGDSALYLCASSLIGNWYFGPGTRLTVT.

The genes are TRBV29-1 and TRBJ1-1; tentative D call: TRBD1 (6 bases). This CDR3 is 15 amino acids long. Germline CDR1 and CDR2: SQVTM and ANQGSEA. Trimming left V 3 bases short and J 0 bases short, with 14 bases between. The DNA of the CDR3 is TGCAGCGTTGAGCACAGGGAGGGAATGAACACTGAAGCTTTCTTT. This gives the protein CSVEHREGMNTEAFF.

DNA of the CDR3: TGTGCCAGCAGTATAAAGATGAAATACAATGAGCAGTTCTTC. Translated, it gives CASSIKMKYNEQFF. The rearrangement links TRBV27 to TRBJ2-1; D is unresolved. The V gene's germline CDR1 is MNHEY and CDR2 SMNVEV (reference sequence). The V end was cut by 5 bases, the J end by 4 bases, with 12 bases between. The CDR3 has 14 amino acids.

The chain employs TRBV27 and TRBJ2-5; D not certain. The J call may be wrong; the DNA end is better matched by TRBJ2-7. The germline V gene has CDR1 MNHEY and CDR2 SMNVEV (reference sequence). The length of the CDR3 is 13 residues. The DNA of the CDR3 is TGTGCCAGCAGTTTAGCGGTCGTGAGCGAGCAGTACTTC. Its protein is CASSLAVVSEQYF.

This chain links TRBV19 with TRBJ2-1, with D possibly being TRBD2 (6 bases). Per germline, CDR1 LNHDA and CDR2 SQIVND (reference sequence). The CDR3 runs to 16 residues. V gave up 5 bases and J gave up 6 bases, with 20 bases separating them. CDR3 protein: CASSSILSAGTNEQFF. The CDR3 DNA reads TGTGCCAGTAGTTCGATCCTCTCCGCGGGGACCAATGAGCAGTTCTTC.

The rearrangement uses TRBV13 and TRBJ2-1; 7 bases map to TRBD2. CDR3 length equals 15 residues. The germline CDR1 and CDR2 sequences are PRHDT and FYEKMQ (reference sequence). V shed 1 base, J shed 1 base, and the junction held 1 base outside the gene matches. CDR3 bases: TGTGCCAGCAGCTTAGAGGGAGGGTCCTACAATGAGCAGTTCTTC. Translation: CASSLEGGSYNEQFF.

J is TRBJ2-1 and V is TRBV6-1; D ambiguous. Trimming shortened V by 1 base and J by 4 bases, and 17 bases separated the two germline ends. Germline assignment: CDR1 MNHNS and CDR2 SASEGT. The CDR3 has 17 amino acids. The CDR3 coding sequence is TGTGCCAGCAGTGAAGGGATCTCGGTGTTGGGTTACAATGAGCAGTTCTTC. Translation: CASSEGISVLGYNEQFF.

In this sample, this clone turned up a few times. Here the CDR3 DNA reads TGCGCCAGCAAGGGGACGATGAACACTGAAGCTTTCTTT. This sequence encodes CASKGTMNTEAFF. This rearrangement joins TRBV4-1 to TRBJ1-1; tentative D call: TRBD1 (5 bases). CDR3 length: 13 residues. Looked up from germline, CDR1 is MGHRA and CDR2 is YSYEKL. The germline V and J ends were trimmed by 7 bases and 0 bases, with 9 bases remaining between them.

This clone has only one observation. The chain joins TRBV28 to TRBJ2-1; TRBD2 is a possible D gene (6 bases). Trimming left V 4 bases short and J 6 bases short, with 19 bases between. The V gene's germline CDR1 is MDHEN and CDR2 SYDVKM. The CDR3 is 16 residues long. The CDR3 reads CASSSWQEGPSNEQFF. CDR3 in DNA: TGTGCCAGCAGTTCTTGGCAGGAGGGACCCTCCAATGAGCAGTTCTTC.

V and J are TRBV27 and TRBJ2-7; TRBD2 might be the D (5 bases). There are 14 residues in the CDR3. Germline CDR1 and CDR2: MNHEY and SMNVEV (reference sequence). The V and J ends lost 5 bases and 7 bases respectively, with 18 bases between them. CDR3 in DNA: TGTGCCAGCAGTGTAACTAGTAAGGCCCCAGAGCAGTACTTC. Translating gives CASSVTSKAPEQYF.

The chain has TRBV19 and TRBJ1-4, with unresolved D. With 7 bases removed from V and 4 bases from J, the gap between germline ends came to 13 bases. Germline CDR1 and CDR2: LNHDA and SQIVND (reference sequence). There are 14 residues in the CDR3. DNA for the CDR3: TGTGCCAGTACCCAGATGGGCGGTAATGAAAAACTGTTTTTT. Protein: CASTQMGGNEKLFF.

The rearrangement uses TRBV28 and TRBJ2-5; D gene uncertain. Looked up from germline, CDR1 is MDHEN and CDR2 is SYDVKM. The V and J ends lost 6 bases and 3 bases respectively, with 11 bases between them. The CDR3 runs to 13 residues. CDR3 region: CASSLGWEETQYF. The DNA for the CDR3 is TGTGCCAGCAGCCTTGGCTGGGAAGAGACCCAGTACTTC. Full variable domain (rest looked up from reference TRBV28 and TRBJ2-5): DVKVTQSSRYLVKRTGEKVFLECVQDMDHENMFWYRQDPGLGLRLIYFSYDVKMKEKGDIPEGYSVSREKKERFSLILESASTNQTSMYLCASSLGWEETQYFGPGTRLLVL.

This clone was seen once. The rearrangement uses TRBV13 and TRBJ2-7, with 12 nucleotides matching TRBD2. The V gene's germline CDR1 is PRHDT and CDR2 FYEKMQ (reference sequence). The CDR3 is 15 amino acids. V was pared by 3 bases and J by 7 bases, with 7 bases of the junction left unmatched. The CDR3 sequence is CASSFRLAGVREQYF. CDR3 in DNA: TGTGCCAGCAGCTTCAGACTAGCGGGAGTGCGAGAGCAGTACTTC.

The rearrangement links TRBV18 to TRBJ2-1, with 12 bases fitting TRBD2. Unmatched junction bases numbered 8, after V lost 3 bases and J lost 8 bases. From germline, CDR1 is KGHSH and CDR2 LQKENI. This CDR3 region has 16 residues. CDR3 sequence: CASSPRRLAGAHEQFF. CDR3 nucleotides: TGTGCCAGCTCACCCCGAAGACTAGCGGGAGCTCATGAGCAGTTCTTC.

Details on this clone: Other DNA sequences within the sample encode an identical CDR3. The genes are TRBV25-1 and TRBJ1-1; 9 bases line up with TRBD1. CDR3 size: 12 residues. Germline trimming cut 6 bases from V and 5 bases from J; bases unmatched to any gene: 1. From germline, CDR1 is MGHDK and CDR2 SYGVNS. The CDR3 spells CASRTGGTEAFF. In nucleotides, the CDR3 is TGTGCCAGCAGGACAGGGGGGACTGAAGCTTTCTTT.